The rows below give T cell receptor beta chains drawn from one sample of a study of prognosis after radiotherapy for stage I lung cancer. TCRdb reanalysed the multiplex PCR reads using MiXCR and keeps one entry per CDR3 protein. The sample lists 13,000 to 15,000 distinct CDR3 sequences; more than 35% were seen once. The source material was PBMCs, sampled before or after stereotactic body radiation therapy (not recorded which). Source of these receptors: a donor at least 50 years old with non-small cell lung cancer. CDR3s include the opening cysteine and the closing phenylalanine or tryptophan. Each record gives: V gene, clone size, J gene, D gene, CDR3 protein, CDR3 DNA. The D gene is left open where the match is weak. Size is omitted from some rows. Given values are once, few, many or a class for expanded clones.

TRBV25-1,-,TRBJ1-4,TRBD1,CAISEGGQSNEKLFF,TGTGCCATCAGTGAGGGGGGACAGAGTAACGAAAAACTATTTTTT
TRBV7-9,many,TRBJ2-1,-,CASSRLAEQFF,TGTGCCAGCAGCCGTCTAGCTGAGCAGTTCTTC
TRBV28,-,TRBJ1-2,-,CASSLVHGGYGYTF,TGTGCCAGCAGTCTAGTGCATGGTGGCTATGGCTACACCTTC
TRBV6-1,medium-sized,TRBJ2-7,-,CASRVRGTYEQYF,TGTGCCAGCAGGGTTAGGGGAACCTACGAGCAGTACTTC
TRBV6-1,-,TRBJ2-3,-,CASGSAGADTQCF,TGTGCCAGCGGATCTGCAGGGGCAGATACGCAGTGTTTT
TRBV20-1,many,TRBJ2-5,TRBD2,CSAREGLLETQYF,TGCAGTGCTAGAGAGGGACTATTGGAGACCCAGTACTTC
TRBV20-1,hyperexpanded,TRBJ2-7,TRBD2,CSAKTSGATYEQYF,TGCAGTGCGAAAACTAGCGGGGCGACCTACGAGCAGTACTTC
TRBV27,once,TRBJ2-2,-,CASSFGCELFF,TGTGCCAGCAGTTTTGGCTGTGAGCTGTTTTTT
TRBV10-3,-,TRBJ2-1,-,CAISESEGSYNEQFF,TGTGCCATCAGTGAGTCGGAGGGCTCCTACAATGAGCAGTTCTTC
TRBV30,many,TRBJ2-7,-,CAWRRGESSYEQYF,TGTGCCTGGAGGAGGGGGGAGAGCTCCTACGAGCAGTACTTC
TRBV7-9,many,TRBJ2-3,-,CASSSSGLQRNTDTQYF,TGTGCCAGCAGCTCCTCGGGACTCCAAAGGAACACAGATACGCAGTATTTT
TRBV20-1,many,TRBJ2-3,TRBD1,CSASQGGYTDTQYF,TGCAGTGCTTCACAAGGGGGCTACACAGATACGCAGTATTTT
TRBV11-3,medium-sized,TRBJ2-1,TRBD1,CASSPARTGGRNEQFF,TGTGCCAGCAGCCCGGCCCGAACAGGGGGACGTAATGAGCAGTTCTTC
TRBV7-2,-,TRBJ1-5,TRBD1,CASSSRDSHSNQPQHF,TGTGCCAGCAGCTCCCGGGACAGTCATAGCAATCAGCCCCAGCATTTT